This T cell receptor beta chain was documented in a study of early T cells in non-severe SARS-CoV-2 infection. Overall study: Whole-blood bulk RNA, unsorted, was sequenced, and chains were unpaired.

Sample share makes this clonotype medium-sized. Individual cDNA molecules carried attached unique molecular identifiers. TCRdb recomputed calls from the 5' RACE reads with MiXCR, one row per CDR3 protein. The table records around 19,000 distinct CDR3 sequences, more than 5% of them present only once. The V and J ends lost 6 bases and 8 bases respectively, with 17 bases between them. The CDR3 is 14 amino acids. The sequence was collected from an adult who was a healthcare worker with PCR-confirmed SARS-CoV-2 infection or an uninfected control (not recorded which). The sequenced sample was whole blood. The rearrangement uses TRBV12-3 or TRBV12-4 and TRBJ2-1; maybe TRBD2 (5 bases). The CDR3 coding sequence is TGTGCCAGCAGGGTGGGGAGTATGGGCGATGAGCAGTTCTTC. This translates into CASRVGSMGDEQFF.